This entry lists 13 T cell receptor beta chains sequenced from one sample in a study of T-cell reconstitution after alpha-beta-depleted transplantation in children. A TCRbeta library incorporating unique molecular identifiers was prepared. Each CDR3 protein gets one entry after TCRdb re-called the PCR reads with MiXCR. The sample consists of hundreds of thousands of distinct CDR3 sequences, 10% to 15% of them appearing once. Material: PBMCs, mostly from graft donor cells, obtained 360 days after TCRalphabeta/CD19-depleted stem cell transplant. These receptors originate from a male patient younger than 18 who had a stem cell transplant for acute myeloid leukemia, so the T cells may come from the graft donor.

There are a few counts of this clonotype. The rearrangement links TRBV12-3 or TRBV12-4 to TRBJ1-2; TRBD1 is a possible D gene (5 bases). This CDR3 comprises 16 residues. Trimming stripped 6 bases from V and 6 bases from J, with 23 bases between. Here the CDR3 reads CASRPLSGRKVDGYTF. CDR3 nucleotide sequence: TGTGCCAGCAGACCCCTCTCAGGGAGAAAAGTCGATGGCTACACCTTC.

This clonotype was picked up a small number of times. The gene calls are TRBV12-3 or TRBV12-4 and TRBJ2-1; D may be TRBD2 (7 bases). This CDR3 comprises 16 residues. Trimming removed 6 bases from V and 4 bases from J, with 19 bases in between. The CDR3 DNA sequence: TGTGCCAGCAGCCGCGCGGGGGCGGGGATATACAATGAGCAGTTCTTC. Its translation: CASSRAGAGIYNEQFF.

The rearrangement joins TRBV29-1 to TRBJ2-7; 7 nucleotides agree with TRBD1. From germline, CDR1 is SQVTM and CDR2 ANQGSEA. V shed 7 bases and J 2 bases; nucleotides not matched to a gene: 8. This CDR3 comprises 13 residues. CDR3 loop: CSANGDRTYEQYF. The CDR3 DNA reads TGCAGCGCCAACGGGGACAGAACCTACGAGCAGTACTTC.

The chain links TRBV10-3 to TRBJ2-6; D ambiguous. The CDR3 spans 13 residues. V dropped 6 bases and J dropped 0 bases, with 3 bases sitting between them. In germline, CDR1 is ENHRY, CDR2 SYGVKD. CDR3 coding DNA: TGTGCCATCAGCCCCTCTGGGGCCAACGTCCTGACTTTC. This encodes CAISPSGANVLTF.

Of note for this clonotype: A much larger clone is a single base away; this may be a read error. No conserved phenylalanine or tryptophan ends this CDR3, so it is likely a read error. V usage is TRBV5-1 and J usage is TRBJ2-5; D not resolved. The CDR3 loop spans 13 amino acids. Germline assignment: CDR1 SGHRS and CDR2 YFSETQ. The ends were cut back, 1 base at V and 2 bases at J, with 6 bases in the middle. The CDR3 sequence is CASSLFVQETQYC. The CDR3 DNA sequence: TGCGCCAGCAGCTTGTTCGTTCAAGAGACCCAGTACTGC.

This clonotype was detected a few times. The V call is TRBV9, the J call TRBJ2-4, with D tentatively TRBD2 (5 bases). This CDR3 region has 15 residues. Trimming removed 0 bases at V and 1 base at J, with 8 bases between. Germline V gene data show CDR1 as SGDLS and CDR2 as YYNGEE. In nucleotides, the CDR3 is TGTGCCAGCAGCGTAGGAGGGAGCGCCAAAAACATTCAGTACTTC. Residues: CASSVGGSAKNIQYF.

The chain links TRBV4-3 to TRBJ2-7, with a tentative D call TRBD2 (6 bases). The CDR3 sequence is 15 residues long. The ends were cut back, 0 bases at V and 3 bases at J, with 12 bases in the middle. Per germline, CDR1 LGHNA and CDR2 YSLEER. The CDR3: CASSQDEDSGYEQYF. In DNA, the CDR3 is TGCGCCAGCAGCCAAGATGAGGATAGCGGCTACGAGCAGTACTTC.

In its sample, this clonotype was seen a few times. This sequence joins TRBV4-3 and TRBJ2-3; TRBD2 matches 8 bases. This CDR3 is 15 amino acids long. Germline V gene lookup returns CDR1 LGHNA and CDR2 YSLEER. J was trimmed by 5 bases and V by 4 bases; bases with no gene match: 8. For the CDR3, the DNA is TGCGCCAGCAGCCCCCAGCCGGGAGGGGGAGATACGCAGTATTTT. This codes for CASSPQPGGGDTQYF.

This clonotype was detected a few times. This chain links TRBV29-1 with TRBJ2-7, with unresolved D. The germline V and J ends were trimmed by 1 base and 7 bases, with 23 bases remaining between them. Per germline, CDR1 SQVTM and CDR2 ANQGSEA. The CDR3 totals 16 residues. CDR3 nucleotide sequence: TGCAGCGTTGAAGGGGGTGTAGGGTCAGCTCCTTGGGAGCAGTACTTC. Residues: CSVEGGVGSAPWEQYF.

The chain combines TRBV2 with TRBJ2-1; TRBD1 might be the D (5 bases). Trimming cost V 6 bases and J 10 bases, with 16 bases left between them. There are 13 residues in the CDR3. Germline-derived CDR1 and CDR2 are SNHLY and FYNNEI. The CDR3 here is CASRRTGYMEQFF. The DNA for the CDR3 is TGTGCCAGCAGACGTACAGGCTACATGGAGCAGTTCTTC.

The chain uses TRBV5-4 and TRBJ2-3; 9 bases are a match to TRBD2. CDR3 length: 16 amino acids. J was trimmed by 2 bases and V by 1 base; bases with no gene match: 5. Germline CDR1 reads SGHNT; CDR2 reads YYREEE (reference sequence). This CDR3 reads CASSLKTSGLTDTQYF. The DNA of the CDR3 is TGTGCCAGCAGCTTGAAGACTAGCGGACTCACAGATACGCAGTATTTT.

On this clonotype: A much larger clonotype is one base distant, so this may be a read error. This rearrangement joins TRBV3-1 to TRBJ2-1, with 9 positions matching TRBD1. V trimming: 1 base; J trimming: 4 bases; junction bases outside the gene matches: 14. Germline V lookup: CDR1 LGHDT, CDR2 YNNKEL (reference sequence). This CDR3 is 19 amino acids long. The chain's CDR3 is CASSQVGLLQGASYNEQFF. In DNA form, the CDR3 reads TGTGCCAGCAGCCAAGTTGGATTACTACAGGGGGCGTCTTACAATGAGCAGTTCTTC.

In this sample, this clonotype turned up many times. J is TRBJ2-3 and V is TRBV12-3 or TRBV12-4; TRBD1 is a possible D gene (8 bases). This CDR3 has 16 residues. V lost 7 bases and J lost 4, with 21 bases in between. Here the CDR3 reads CASTSAGTGYPDTQYF. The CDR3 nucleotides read TGTGCCAGCACCTCAGCGGGGACAGGTTACCCAGATACGCAGTATTTT.